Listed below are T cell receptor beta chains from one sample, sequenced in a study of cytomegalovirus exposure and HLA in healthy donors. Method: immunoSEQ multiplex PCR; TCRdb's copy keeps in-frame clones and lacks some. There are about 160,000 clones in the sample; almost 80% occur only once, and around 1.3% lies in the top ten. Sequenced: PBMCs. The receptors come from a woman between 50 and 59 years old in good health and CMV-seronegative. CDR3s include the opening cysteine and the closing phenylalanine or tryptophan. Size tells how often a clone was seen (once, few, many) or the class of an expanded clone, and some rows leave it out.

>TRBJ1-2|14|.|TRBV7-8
CASSLLGQHYGYTF
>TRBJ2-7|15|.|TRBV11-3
CASSPGTESSYEQYF
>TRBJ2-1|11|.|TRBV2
CASSARDEQFF
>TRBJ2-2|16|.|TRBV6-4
CASSEARGRNTGELFF
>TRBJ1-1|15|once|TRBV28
CASSVSVARVTEAFF
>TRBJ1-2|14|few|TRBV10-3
CAITPGQEGYGYTF
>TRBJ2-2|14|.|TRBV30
CAWSGDNEHRGAVF
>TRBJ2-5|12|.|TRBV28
CASRGLLETQYF
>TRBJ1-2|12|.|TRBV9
CASNSEGKGYTF
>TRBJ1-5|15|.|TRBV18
CASSPQGWGLEPQHF
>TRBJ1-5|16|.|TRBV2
CASSDQRPGGMEPQHF
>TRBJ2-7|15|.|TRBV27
CASSPVAGSYIRRYF
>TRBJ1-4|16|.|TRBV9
CASSVSHHPSNEKLFF
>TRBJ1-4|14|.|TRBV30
CAWSRTGAGEKLFF
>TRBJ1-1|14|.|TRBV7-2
CASSLGRANTEAFF
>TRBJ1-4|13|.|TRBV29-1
CSVEDRGNEKLFF
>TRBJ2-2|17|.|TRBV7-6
CASSSGTSGANTGELFF
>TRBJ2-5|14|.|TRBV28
CASSSSAGPETQYF
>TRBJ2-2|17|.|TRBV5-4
CASSFFGRDRVSGELFF
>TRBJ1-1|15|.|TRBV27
CASSFRTGGNTEAFF
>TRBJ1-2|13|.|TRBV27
CASSSGTAYGYTF
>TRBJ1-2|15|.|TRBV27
CASSSIDRVEYGYTF
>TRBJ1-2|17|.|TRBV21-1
CANLTGLLESPNYGYTF
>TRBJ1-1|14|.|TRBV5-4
CASSQDRGSTEAFF
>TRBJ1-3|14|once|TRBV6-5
CASSRRQGGNTIYF
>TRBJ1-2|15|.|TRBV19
CASSPTGGLDYGYTF
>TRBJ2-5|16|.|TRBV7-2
CASSYVGLAGQETQYF
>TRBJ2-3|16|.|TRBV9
CASSTTRTGSTDTQYF
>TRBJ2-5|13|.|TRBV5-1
CASTKTVGETQYF
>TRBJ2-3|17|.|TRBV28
CASSLRRTPISTDTQYF
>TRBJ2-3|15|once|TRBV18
CASSPRMSGLNTQYF
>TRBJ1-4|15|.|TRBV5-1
CASSPGTATNEKLFF
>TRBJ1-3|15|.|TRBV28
CASTIGTGAGNTIYF
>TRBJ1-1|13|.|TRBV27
CATRRTGNTEAFF
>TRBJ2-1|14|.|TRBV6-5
CASSYRTRYNEQFF
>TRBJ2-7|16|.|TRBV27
CASSPTLGAIYYEQYF
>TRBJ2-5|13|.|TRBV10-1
CASSDPGRETQYF
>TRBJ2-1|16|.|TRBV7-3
CASSSRVTSRDNEQFF
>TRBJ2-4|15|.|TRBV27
CASSFEGARGSIQYF
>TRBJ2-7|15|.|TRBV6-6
CASSRSGAGSYEQYF
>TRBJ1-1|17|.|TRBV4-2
CASSQVVETGAHTEAFF
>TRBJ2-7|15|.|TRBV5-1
CASSSPQEGDYEQYF
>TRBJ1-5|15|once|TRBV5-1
CASSSSPDSNQPQHF
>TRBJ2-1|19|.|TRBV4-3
CASTKRADFPRGTYNEQFF
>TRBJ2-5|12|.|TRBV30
CAWSLGGETQYF